This entry describes one T cell receptor (beta chain). These data belong to a study of T-cell reconstitution after alpha-beta-depleted transplantation in children. The CDR3 extends over 14 amino acids. J was trimmed by 6 bases and V by 8 bases; bases with no gene match: 12. Germline CDR1 SEHNR, CDR2 FQNEAQ (reference sequence). Using unique molecular identifiers, the investigators prepared the TCRbeta library. MiXCR was run by TCRdb on the PCR reads, yielding one entry per CDR3 protein. The repertoire consists of some 310,000 distinct CDR3 sequences, with approximately 20% occurring once and the leading ten covering 10% to 11%.

The receptor's source is a male patient younger than 18 who had a stem cell transplant for acute lymphoblastic leukemia, so the T cells may come from the graft donor. The chain couples TRBV7-9 to TRBJ2-7; TRBD2 agrees at 8 bases. Sequencing used PBMCs, mostly from graft donor cells, obtained 180 days after TCRalphabeta/CD19-depleted stem cell transplant. The CDR3 region is CASSSSGGPGEQYF. The CDR3 nucleotides read TGTGCCAGCTCCTCCAGCGGGGGTCCTGGCGAGCAGTACTTC.